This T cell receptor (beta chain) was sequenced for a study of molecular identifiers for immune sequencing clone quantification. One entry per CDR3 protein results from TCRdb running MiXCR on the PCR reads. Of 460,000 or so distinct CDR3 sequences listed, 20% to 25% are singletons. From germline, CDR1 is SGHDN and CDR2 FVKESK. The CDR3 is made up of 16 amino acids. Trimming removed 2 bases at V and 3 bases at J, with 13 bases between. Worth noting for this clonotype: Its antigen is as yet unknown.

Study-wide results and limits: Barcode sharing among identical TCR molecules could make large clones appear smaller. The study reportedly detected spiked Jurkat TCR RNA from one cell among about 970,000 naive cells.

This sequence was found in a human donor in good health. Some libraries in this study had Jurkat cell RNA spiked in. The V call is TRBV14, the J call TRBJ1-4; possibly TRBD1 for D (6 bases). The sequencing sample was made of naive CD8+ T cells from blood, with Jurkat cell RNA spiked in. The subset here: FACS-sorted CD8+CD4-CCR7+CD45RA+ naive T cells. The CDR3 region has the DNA TGTGCCAGCAGCCAACGACAGGATTCCCCTAATGAAAAACTGTTTTTT. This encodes CASSQRQDSPNEKLFF. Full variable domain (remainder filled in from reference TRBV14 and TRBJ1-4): EAGVTQFPSHSVIEKGQTVTLRCDPISGHDNLYWYRRVMGKEIKFLLHFVKESKQDESGMPNNRFLAERTGGTYSTLKVQPAELEDSGVYFCASSQRQDSPNEKLFFGSGTQLSVL.